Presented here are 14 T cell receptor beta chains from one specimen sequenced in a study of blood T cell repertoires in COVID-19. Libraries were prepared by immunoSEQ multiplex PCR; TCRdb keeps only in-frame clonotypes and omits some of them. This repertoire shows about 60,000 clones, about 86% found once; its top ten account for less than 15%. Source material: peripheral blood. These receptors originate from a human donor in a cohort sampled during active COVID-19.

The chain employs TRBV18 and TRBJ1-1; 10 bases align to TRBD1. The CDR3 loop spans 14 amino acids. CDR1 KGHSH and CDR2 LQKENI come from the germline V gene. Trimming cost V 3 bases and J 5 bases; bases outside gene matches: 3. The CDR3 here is CASSPGQGLTEAFF. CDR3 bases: TGTGCCAGCTCACCGGGACAGGGGTTGACTGAAGCTTTCTTT.

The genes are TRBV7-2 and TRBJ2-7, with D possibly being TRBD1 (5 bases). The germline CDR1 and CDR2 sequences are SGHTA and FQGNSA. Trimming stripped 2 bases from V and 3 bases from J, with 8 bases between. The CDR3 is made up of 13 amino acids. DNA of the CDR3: TGTGCCAGCAGCTTATCCCAGGGCTACGAGCAGTACTTC. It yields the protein CASSLSQGYEQYF. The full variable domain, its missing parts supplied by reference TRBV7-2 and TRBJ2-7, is GAGVSQSPSNKVTEKGKDVELRCDPISGHTALYWYRQSLGQGLEFLIYFQGNSAPDKSGLPSDRFSAERTGGSVSTLTIQRTQQEDSAVYLCASSLSQGYEQYFGPGTRLTVT.

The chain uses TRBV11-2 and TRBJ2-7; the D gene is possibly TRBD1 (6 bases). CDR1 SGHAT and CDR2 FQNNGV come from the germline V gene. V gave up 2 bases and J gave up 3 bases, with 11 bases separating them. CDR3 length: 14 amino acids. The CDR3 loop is CASSLTQGFYEQYF. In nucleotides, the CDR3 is TGTGCCAGCAGCTTAACCCAGGGGTTCTACGAGCAGTACTTC.

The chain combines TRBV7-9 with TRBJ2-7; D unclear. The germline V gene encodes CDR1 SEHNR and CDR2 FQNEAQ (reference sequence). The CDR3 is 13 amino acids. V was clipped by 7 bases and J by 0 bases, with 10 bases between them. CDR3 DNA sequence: TGTGCCAGCACCTTTCCCAACTCCTACGAGCAGTACTTC. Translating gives CASTFPNSYEQYF.

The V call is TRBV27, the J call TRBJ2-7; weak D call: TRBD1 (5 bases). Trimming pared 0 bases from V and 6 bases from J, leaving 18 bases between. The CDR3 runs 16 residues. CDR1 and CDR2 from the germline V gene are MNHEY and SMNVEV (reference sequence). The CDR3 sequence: CASSLSLAGKVLEQYF. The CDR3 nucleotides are TGTGCCAGCAGTTTATCGCTGGCAGGGAAGGTTCTCGAGCAGTACTTC.

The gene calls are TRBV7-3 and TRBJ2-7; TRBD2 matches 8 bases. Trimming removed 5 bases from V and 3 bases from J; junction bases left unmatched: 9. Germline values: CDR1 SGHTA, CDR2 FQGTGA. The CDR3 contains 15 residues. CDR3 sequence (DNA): TGTGCCAGCAGCGCGTACGGGGGGGCCCTCTACGAGCAGTACTTC. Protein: CASSAYGGALYEQYF.

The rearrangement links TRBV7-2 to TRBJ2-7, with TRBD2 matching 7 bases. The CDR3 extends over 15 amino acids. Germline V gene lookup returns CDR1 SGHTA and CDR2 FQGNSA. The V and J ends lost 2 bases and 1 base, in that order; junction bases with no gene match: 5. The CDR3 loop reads CASSLHLAASYEQYF. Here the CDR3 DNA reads TGTGCCAGCAGCTTACATCTAGCGGCTTCCTACGAGCAGTACTTC.

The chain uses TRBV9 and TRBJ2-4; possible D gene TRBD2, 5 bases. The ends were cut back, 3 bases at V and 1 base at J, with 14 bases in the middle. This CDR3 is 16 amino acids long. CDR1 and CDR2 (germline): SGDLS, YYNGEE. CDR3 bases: TGTGCCAGCAGCGAATCGGGCGGGTCGGCCAAAAACATTCAGTACTTC. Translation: CASSESGGSAKNIQYF.

CDR3 DNA: TGTGCCAGCCGCCCCAGCGCCTCTAGCACAGATACGCAGTATTTT. The encoded protein is CASRPSASSTDTQYF. This chain links TRBV6-6 with TRBJ2-3; D remains unclear. CDR1 is MNHNY, CDR2 SVGAGI, per germline (reference sequence). V lost 8 bases and J lost 0, with 15 bases in between. The CDR3 contains 15 residues.

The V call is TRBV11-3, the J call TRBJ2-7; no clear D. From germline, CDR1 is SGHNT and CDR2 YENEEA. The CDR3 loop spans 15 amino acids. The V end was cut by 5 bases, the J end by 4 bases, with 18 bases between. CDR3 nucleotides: TGTGCCAGCAGCCTAGGGTCCTCGAAACATTACGAGCAGTACTTC. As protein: CASSLGSSKHYEQYF.

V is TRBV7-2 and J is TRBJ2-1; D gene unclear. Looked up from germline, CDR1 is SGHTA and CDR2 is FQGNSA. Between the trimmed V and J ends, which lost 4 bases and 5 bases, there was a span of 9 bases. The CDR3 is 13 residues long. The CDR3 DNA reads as TGTGCCAGCAGCTCGTCTAGTGACAATGAGCAGTTCTTC. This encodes CASSSSSDNEQFF.

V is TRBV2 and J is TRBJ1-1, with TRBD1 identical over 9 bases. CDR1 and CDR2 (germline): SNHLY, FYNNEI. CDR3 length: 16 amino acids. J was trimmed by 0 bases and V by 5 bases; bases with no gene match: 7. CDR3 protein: CASSKQGAGMNTEAFF. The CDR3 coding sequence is TGTGCCAGCAGTAAACAGGGGGCGGGCATGAACACTGAAGCTTTCTTT.

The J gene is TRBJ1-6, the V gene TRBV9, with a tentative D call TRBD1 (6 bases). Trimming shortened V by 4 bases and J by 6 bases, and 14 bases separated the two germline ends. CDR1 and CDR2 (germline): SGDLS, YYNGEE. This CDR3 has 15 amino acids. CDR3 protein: CASSTSGAPNSPLHF. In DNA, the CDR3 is TGTGCCAGCAGCACCTCAGGGGCCCCTAATTCACCCCTCCACTTT. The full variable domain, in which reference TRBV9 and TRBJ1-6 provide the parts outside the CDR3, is DSGVTQTPKHLITATGQRVTLRCSPRSGDLSVYWYQQSLDQGLQFLIQYYNGEERAKGNILERFSAQQFPDLHSELNLSSLELGDSALYFCASSTSGAPNSPLHFGNGTRLTVT.

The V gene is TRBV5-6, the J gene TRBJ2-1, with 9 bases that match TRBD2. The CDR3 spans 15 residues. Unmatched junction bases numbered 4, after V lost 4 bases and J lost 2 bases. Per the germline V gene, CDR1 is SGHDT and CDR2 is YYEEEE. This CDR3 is CASSKERGAYNEQFF. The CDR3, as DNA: TGTGCCAGCAGCAAAGAGCGGGGGGCCTACAATGAGCAGTTCTTC.